These 6 T cell receptor beta chains came from one sample sequenced in a study of T cell changes during pregnancy in multiple sclerosis. The data were produced by immunoSEQ multiplex PCR, yet TCRdb's version contains in-frame clones alone and is incomplete. The sample lists about 70,000 clones; about 90% were seen once. The sample here was CD4+ T cells from peripheral blood mononuclear cells, taken after pregnancy. The receptor set was obtained from a female donor with multiple sclerosis, enrolled in a pregnancy study.

The CDR3 here is CAISESELTYGYTF. The CDR3 DNA sequence: TGTGCCATCAGTGAGTCGGAGCTGACCTATGGCTACACCTTC. The chain couples TRBV10-3 to TRBJ1-2; D call uncertain. CDR1 is ENHRY and CDR2 is SYGVKD in the germline V gene. V gave up 0 bases and J gave up 4 bases, with 9 bases separating them. The CDR3 has 14 residues.

This clone was observed a handful of times. V usage is TRBV9 and J usage is TRBJ2-5; TRBD2 might be the D (7 bases). This CDR3 is 15 amino acids long. CDR1 and CDR2 from the germline V gene are SGDLS and YYNGEE. V was clipped by 0 bases and J by 3 bases, with 12 bases between them. CDR3 residues: CASSVAPGGEETQYF. The CDR3 nucleotides read TGTGCCAGCAGCGTAGCTCCGGGGGGCGAAGAGACCCAGTACTTC. The full variable domain, in which reference TRBV9 and TRBJ2-5 provide the parts outside the CDR3, is DSGVTQTPKHLITATGQRVTLRCSPRSGDLSVYWYQQSLDQGLQFLIQYYNGEERAKGNILERFSAQQFPDLHSELNLSSLELGDSALYFCASSVAPGGEETQYFGPGTRLLVL.

This sequence joins TRBV11-2 and TRBJ1-1, with a tentative D call TRBD1 (6 bases). CDR3 length equals 17 residues. The V and J ends lost 5 bases and 0 bases respectively, with 19 bases between them. CDR1 and CDR2 (germline): SGHAT, FQNNGV. In nucleotides, the CDR3 is TGTGCCAGCAGCCGTCTAACAGGGAATTATTTGAACACTGAAGCTTTCTTT. Amino acid sequence: CASSRLTGNYLNTEAFF. The full variable domain, with the rest looked up from reference TRBV11-2 and TRBJ1-1, is EAGVAQSPRYKIIEKRQSVAFWCNPISGHATLYWYQQILGQGPKLLIQFQNNGVVDDSQLPKDRFSAERLKGVDSTLKIQPAKLEDSAVYLCASSRLTGNYLNTEAFFGQGTRLTVV.

This clone was seen more than once but under ten times. This chain uses TRBV20-1 with TRBJ1-1; D possibly corresponds to TRBD1 (5 bases). V lost 5 bases and J 4 bases, leaving 8 bases between the germline ends. The CDR3 is 11 amino acids. The germline V gene encodes CDR1 DFQATT and CDR2 SNEGSKA (reference sequence). This CDR3 reads CSAAGPTEAFF. The DNA of the CDR3 is TGCAGTGCTGCAGGGCCCACTGAAGCTTTCTTT.

The chain joins TRBV9 to TRBJ1-1, with D possibly TRBD1 on 6 matching bases. V was cut by 4 bases and J by 4 bases, with 20 bases left in between. Germline V CDR1 and CDR2: SGDLS, YYNGEE. The CDR3 runs to 16 residues. The CDR3 DNA sequence: TGTGCCAGCAGCCTCACTGGGGGGGCGGGGGTCACTGAAGCTTTCTTT. This codes for CASSLTGGAGVTEAFF. The whole variable domain, filled in from reference TRBV9 and TRBJ1-1, reads DSGVTQTPKHLITATGQRVTLRCSPRSGDLSVYWYQQSLDQGLQFLIQYYNGEERAKGNILERFSAQQFPDLHSELNLSSLELGDSALYFCASSLTGGAGVTEAFFGQGTRLTVV.

The chain couples TRBV30 to TRBJ1-1; tentatively, D is TRBD1 (5 bases). With 3 bases removed from V and 3 bases from J, the gap between germline ends came to 14 bases. CDR3 length: 14 amino acids. Germline CDR1 and CDR2: GTSNPN and SVGIG (reference sequence). CDR3 sequence: CAWRGGTGYTEAFF. The CDR3 DNA reads TGTGCCTGGAGGGGCGGGACGGGATACACTGAAGCTTTCTTT.